This T cell receptor (beta chain) was documented in a study of T cells after yellow fever vaccination. Study information: Fractions low in cell number were prepared with SMART-Seq v4 Ultra Low Input. Study findings and constraints: Reappearance after the booster was seen for most primary-vaccination clones, at roughly 96% CD4 and 75% to 90% CD8.

This clonotype has only a few counts. The antigen is undetermined. One entry per CDR3 protein results from TCRdb running MiXCR on the 5' RACE reads. The sample includes 250,000 or so distinct CDR3 sequences, about 3.9% of them seen just once. V shed 2 bases and J shed 5 bases, with 15 bases lying between them. The CDR3 has 15 residues. Germline-derived CDR1 and CDR2 are MNHNS and SASEGT. The J gene is TRBJ1-2, the V gene TRBV6-1; D possibly corresponds to TRBD1 (5 bases). The sequence was collected from a man younger than 35 who received the YFV17D yellow fever vaccine. Sequenced here: PBMCs, sampled 15 days after the yellow fever booster vaccination. Written as DNA, the CDR3 is TGTGCCAGCAGTGAAATGTGGCGGGGCACTTATGGCTACACCTTC. This codes for CASSEMWRGTYGYTF.